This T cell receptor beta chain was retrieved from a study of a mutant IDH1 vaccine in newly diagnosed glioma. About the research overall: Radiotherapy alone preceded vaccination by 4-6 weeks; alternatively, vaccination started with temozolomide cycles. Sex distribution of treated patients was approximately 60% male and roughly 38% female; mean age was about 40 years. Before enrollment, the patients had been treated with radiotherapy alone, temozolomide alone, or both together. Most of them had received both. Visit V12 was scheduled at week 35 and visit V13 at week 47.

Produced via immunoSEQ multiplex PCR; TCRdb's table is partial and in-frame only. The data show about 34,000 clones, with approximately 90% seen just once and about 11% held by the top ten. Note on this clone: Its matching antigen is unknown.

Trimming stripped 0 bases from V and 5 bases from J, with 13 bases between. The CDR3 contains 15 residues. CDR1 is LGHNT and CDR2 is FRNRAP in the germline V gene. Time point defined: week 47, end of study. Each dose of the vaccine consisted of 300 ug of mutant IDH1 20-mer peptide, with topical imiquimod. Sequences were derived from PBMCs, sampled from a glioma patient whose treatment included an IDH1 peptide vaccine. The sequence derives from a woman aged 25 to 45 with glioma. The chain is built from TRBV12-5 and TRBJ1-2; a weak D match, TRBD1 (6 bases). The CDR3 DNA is TGTGCTAGTGGTTTGGTCGTGGACAGCCTTTATGGCTACACCTTC. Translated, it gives CASGLVVDSLYGYTF. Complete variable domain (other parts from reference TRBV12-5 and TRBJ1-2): DARVTQTPRHKVTEMGQEVTMRCQPILGHNTVFWYRQTMMQGLELLAYFRNRAPLDDSGMPKDRFSAEMPDATLATLKIQPSEPRDSAVYFCASGLVVDSLYGYTFGSGTRLTVV.